The source of this T cell receptor beta chain is a study of T cells after yellow fever vaccination. Study summary: Each low-cell-number fraction was prepared by means of SMART-Seq v4 Ultra Low Input.

This clonotype turned up a few times. No antigen is known for it. Study-wide results and limits: Abundant contaminating clonotypes from the bulk population could appear in FACS-sorted repertoires. Subsequent to the booster, the majority of primary-vaccination clones reappeared (96% CD4, around 90% CD8).

TCRdb fed the 5' RACE reads into MiXCR, producing one record per CDR3 protein. Of a few hundred thousand distinct CDR3 sequences listed, over 4% are singletons. Germline CDR1 and CDR2: SGHTA and FQGNSA. This CDR3 region has 16 residues. After removal of 3 bases from V and 7 bases from J, the junction contained 6 bases not matched to a gene. V gene TRBV7-2 combines with J gene TRBJ2-1; 13 nucleotides align to TRBD2. The clonotype comes from a man in his late teens or twenties who received the YFV17D yellow fever vaccine. The sample here was PBMCs, taken 5 days after the yellow fever booster vaccination. This CDR3 reads CASSLAGTSGVNEQFF. The CDR3 DNA reads as TGTGCCAGCAGCTTGGCCGGGACTAGCGGGGTTAATGAGCAGTTCTTC. The entire variable domain, with the rest obtained from reference TRBV7-2 and TRBJ2-1, is as follows: GAGVSQSPSNKVTEKGKDVELRCDPISGHTALYWYRQSLGQGLEFLIYFQGNSAPDKSGLPSDRFSAERTGGSVSTLTIQRTQQEDSAVYLCASSLAGTSGVNEQFFGPGTRLTVL.